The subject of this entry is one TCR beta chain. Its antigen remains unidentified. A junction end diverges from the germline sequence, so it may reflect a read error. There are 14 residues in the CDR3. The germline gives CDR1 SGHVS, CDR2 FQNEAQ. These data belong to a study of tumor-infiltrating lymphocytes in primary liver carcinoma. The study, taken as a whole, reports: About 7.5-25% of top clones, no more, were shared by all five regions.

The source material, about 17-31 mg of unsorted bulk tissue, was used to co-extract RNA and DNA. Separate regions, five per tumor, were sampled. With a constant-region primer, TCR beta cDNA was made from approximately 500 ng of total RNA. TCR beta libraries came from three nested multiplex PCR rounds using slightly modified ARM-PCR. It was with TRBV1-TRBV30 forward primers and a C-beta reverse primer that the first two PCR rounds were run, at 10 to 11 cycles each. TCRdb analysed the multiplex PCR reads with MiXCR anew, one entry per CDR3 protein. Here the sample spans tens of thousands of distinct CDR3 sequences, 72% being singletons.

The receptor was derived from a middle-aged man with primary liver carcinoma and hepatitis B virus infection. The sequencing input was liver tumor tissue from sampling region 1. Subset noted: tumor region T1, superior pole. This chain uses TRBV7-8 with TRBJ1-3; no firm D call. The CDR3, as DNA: TGCGCCAGCAGCCCGCTGGAGTCCGGAAACACCACATATTTT. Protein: CASSPLESGNTTYF.